This TCR beta chain originates from a study of T cells in Graves' hyperthyroidism and ophthalmopathy. The length of the CDR3 is 14 residues. Per germline, CDR1 SGHTA and CDR2 FQGNSA. V gave up 5 bases and J gave up 2 bases; unmatched junction bases: 6. This clonotype was recorded a few times. TCR beta CDR3 region amplification was performed from RNA transcripts. When the TCR CDR3 underwent first-round RT-PCR, the HTBI primer set was used. One entry per CDR3 protein, called by TCRdb with MiXCR from the multiplex PCR reads. The sample has some 210,000 distinct CDR3 sequences, 15% to 20% seen once. This receptor was obtained from a man between 45 and 60 years old with Graves' hyperthyroidism. Sequencing input: blood. This sequence joins TRBV7-2 and TRBJ2-7; TRBD2 matches 7 bases. The CDR3: CASSRRESTYEQYF. The CDR3 DNA reads TGTGCCAGCAGCCGGCGGGAGTCGACCTACGAGCAGTACTTC.